This T cell receptor (beta chain) was found in a study of CD8 T cells in ankylosing spondylitis (dated by TCRdb to the late 2010s). About the study as a whole: The study profiled T cell receptor beta repertoires in healthy donors and ankylosing spondylitis patients to find disease-linked TCR variants. The whole study cohort included some 100 healthy donors and 20 to 25 ankylosing spondylitis patients. Samples of peripheral blood were taken, and for ankylosing spondylitis patients, synovial fluid was collected as well.

The CDR3 starts with the cysteine, ends with the phenylalanine, and has 14 residues. The sequence is cut down to CDR3 DNA, 42 bases in frame from base 1. The germline V gene sets CDR1 to ENHRY and CDR2 to SYGVKD. V and J are truncated by 6 bases and 6 bases respectively, leaving an intervening sequence of 14 bases. For this clonotype: There is no known antigen for this receptor. No base quality information exists; no much larger clone differs at one position.

Paper-wide results and their limitations: The disease-linked clones were reported to be significantly enriched in matched synovial fluid samples from ankylosing spondylitis patients. A TCR beta motif of several highly homologous amino acid variants appeared characteristic of blood from ankylosing spondylitis patients. In peripheral blood, the disease-linked clones were found at relatively low frequencies and had a CD8+ phenotype. Some of the motif variants had been reported before in the synovial fluid and blood of reactive arthritis patients, a finding that suggests common disease-initiation mechanisms.

For sequencing, an Illumina MiSeq was employed. Quantitative 5'-RACE with molecular barcodes was the method used to prepare the TCR beta libraries. As for the original processing: To identify disease-linked TCR variants, a new computational method was used, one built on a probabilistic model of VDJ rearrangement. TCRdb trimmed public reads at Q25 via fastp, called clones via MiXCR and kept in-frame beta chains. Every entry covers one CDR3 protein and lists the most common genes and DNA from its rows. TCRdb, not the original authors, processed these V and J calls. The sample table records around 18,000 distinct CDR3 sequences; around 8% of these occur just once. Approximately 33% of the sample comes from the top ten.

The sequenced material came from blood. The receptor comes from a male donor with ankylosing spondylitis or in good health (not recorded which). The chain uses TRBV10-3 and TRBJ2-2, with TRBD1 perhaps the D gene, on 6 matching bases. The CDR3 protein: CAISSRTEAGELFF. The DNA sequence reads TGTGCCATCAGCTCCAGGACAGAAGCCGGGGAGCTGTTTTTT.